In this sample, the clone carrying this TCR beta chain turned up once. Its specificity is unknown. The PCR ran on 60 Vbeta and 13 Jbeta primers. The data were produced by immunoSEQ multiplex PCR, yet TCRdb's version contains in-frame clones alone and is incomplete. The table records some 110,000 clones, about 81% of them present only once. Donors likely had unrecorded immune exposures despite being nominally healthy when sampled. The sample comes from a study of cytomegalovirus exposure and HLA in healthy donors. Overall study results and limits: The likely origin of a cluster of highly shared sequence variants was a sequencing artifact.

V gave up 4 bases and J gave up 2 bases; unmatched junction bases: 1. The CDR3 is made up of 14 amino acids. From germline, CDR1 is MNHNS and CDR2 SASEGT. The material sequenced was PBMCs. The rearrangement joins TRBV6-1 to TRBJ2-7; TRBD1 matches at 11 bases. This sequence originates from a woman aged 25-40 years in good health and CMV-seronegative. CDR3 nucleotides: TGTGCCAGCAGTGCGGGACAGGGGGCCTACGAGCAGTACTTC. Its translation: CASSAGQGAYEQYF.